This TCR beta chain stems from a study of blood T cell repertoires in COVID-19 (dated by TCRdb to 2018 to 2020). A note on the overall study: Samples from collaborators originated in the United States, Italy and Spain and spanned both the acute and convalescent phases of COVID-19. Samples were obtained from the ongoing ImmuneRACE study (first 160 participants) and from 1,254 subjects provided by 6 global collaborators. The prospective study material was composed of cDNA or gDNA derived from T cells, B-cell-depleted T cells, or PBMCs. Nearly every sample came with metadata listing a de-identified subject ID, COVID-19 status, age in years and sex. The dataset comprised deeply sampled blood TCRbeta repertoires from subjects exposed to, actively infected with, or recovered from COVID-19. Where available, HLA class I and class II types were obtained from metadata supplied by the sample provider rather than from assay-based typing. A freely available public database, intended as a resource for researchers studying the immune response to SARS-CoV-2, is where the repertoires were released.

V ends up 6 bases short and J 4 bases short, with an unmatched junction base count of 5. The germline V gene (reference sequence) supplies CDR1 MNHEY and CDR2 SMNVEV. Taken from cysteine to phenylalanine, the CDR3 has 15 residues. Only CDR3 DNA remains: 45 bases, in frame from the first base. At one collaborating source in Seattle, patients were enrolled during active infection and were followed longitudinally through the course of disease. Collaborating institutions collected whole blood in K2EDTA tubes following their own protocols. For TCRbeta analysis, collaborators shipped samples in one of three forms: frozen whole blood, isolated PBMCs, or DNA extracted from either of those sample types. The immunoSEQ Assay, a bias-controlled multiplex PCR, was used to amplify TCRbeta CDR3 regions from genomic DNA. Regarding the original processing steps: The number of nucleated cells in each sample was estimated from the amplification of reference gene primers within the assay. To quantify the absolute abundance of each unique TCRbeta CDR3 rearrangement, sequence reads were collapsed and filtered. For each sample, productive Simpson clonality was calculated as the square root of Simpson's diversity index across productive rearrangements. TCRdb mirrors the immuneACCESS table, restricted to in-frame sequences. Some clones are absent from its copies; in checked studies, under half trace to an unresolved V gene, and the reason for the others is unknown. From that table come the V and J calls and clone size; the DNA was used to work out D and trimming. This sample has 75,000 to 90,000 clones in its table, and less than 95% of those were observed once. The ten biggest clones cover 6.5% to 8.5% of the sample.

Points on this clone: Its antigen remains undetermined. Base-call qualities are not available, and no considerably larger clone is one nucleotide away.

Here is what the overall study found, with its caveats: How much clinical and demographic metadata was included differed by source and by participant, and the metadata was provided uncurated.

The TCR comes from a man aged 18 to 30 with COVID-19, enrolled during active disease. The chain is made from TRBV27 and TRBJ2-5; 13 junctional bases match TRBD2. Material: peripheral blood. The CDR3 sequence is CASSDGLAGVETQYF. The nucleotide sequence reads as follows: TGTGCCAGCAGCGACGGACTAGCGGGAGTAGAGACCCAGTACTTC.